The rows below give T cell receptor beta chains drawn from one sample of a study of cytomegalovirus exposure and HLA in healthy donors. Some clones are missing from TCRdb's copy, which holds only in-frame ones; the method was immunoSEQ multiplex PCR. Among 230,000 or so clones listed, about 86% were seen once. The source material was PBMCs. The source of these receptors is a woman between 18 and 29 years old in good health and CMV-seronegative. Both conserved end residues are part of each CDR3. The order of the fields is J gene, D gene, clone size, V gene, CDR3 length, CDR3 DNA, CDR3 protein. The D gene is left open where the match is weak. Only part of the rows carry a size: once, few, many, or a class if the clone is expanded.

>TRBJ1-2|TRBD1|.|TRBV27|12
TGTGCCAGCGCCGGGACAGGGAGTGGCTACACCTTC
CASAGTGSGYTF
>TRBJ2-7|.|.|TRBV10-3|15
TGTGCCATCAGTGAGTCGACAGGTGGGGCCTACGAGCAGTACTTC
CAISESTGGAYEQYF
>TRBJ1-1|TRBD1|.|TRBV29-1|13
TGCAGCGATGGGGGCCGGACAGGGGATGAAGCTTTCTTT
CSDGGRTGDEAFF
>TRBJ2-4|TRBD2|.|TRBV5-8|17
TGTGCCAGCAGCGAGGAGACTAGCGGGAGGCCTAAAAACATTCAGTACTTC
CASSEETSGRPKNIQYF
>TRBJ1-1|.|.|TRBV6-4|13
TGTGCCAGCAGTGACTCGAATGCAGGGCCAGCTTTCTTT
CASSDSNAGPAFF
>TRBJ1-2|.|.|TRBV28|17
TGTGCCAGCACTCGAACACAGGGCTTGAGGCTAGACTATGGCTACACCTTC
CASTRTQGLRLDYGYTF
>TRBJ2-1|TRBD1|.|TRBV5-4|16
TGTGCCAGCAGCCAAACAGGGACAGGCAGTTTCAATGAGCAGTTCTTC
CASSQTGTGSFNEQFF
>TRBJ1-5|.|.|TRBV28|14
TGTGCCAGCAGTTTTGGAGGCGGCGATCAGCCCCAGCATTTT
CASSFGGGDQPQHF
>TRBJ2-1|.|.|TRBV11-2|14
TGTGCCAGCAGCTCTAGCCTCCTGCGCAATGAGCAGTTCTTC
CASSSSLLRNEQFF
>TRBJ1-2|.|few|TRBV30|13
TGTGCCTGGAGCGCTGGACAGAACTATGGCTACACCTTC
CAWSAGQNYGYTF